What follows are 6 T cell receptor beta chains derived from one specimen sequenced in a study of cytomegalovirus exposure and HLA in healthy donors. The PCR contained 60 Vbeta and 13 Jbeta primers. Produced via immunoSEQ multiplex PCR; TCRdb's table is partial and in-frame only. The table has 100,000 or so clones, 78% seen once. Sequencing input: PBMCs. All receptors come from a man younger than 40 in good health and CMV-seronegative.

V usage is TRBV5-1 and J usage is TRBJ2-7, with TRBD1 identical over 9 bases. The CDR3 totals 14 residues. V dropped 5 bases and J dropped 2; count of bases not matched to a gene: 5. Germline V gives CDR1 SGHRS, CDR2 YFSETQ. CDR3 amino acids: CASRAGQGPYEQYF. DNA for the CDR3: TGCGCCAGCAGAGCCGGACAGGGGCCCTACGAGCAGTACTTC.

The chain recombines TRBV4-1 with TRBJ1-1; D is possibly TRBD1 (5 bases). Germline V gene lookup returns CDR1 MGHRA and CDR2 YSYEKL. There are 16 residues in the CDR3. The V end lost 3 bases, the J end lost 5 bases, and 19 bases lay between the germline ends. This chain's CDR3 is CASSQPTNGGVTEAFF. CDR3 DNA: TGCGCCAGCAGCCAGCCCACTAATGGGGGGGTTACTGAAGCTTTCTTT.

This chain connects TRBV7-2 to TRBJ1-2; maybe TRBD1 (6 bases). Trimming removed 1 base from V and 7 bases from J, with 13 bases in between. The CDR3 has 14 amino acids. Germline CDR1 reads SGHTA; CDR2 reads FQGNSA. The DNA of the CDR3 is TGTGCCAGCAGCTTAGACGCCACAGGGAGTGGCTACACCTTC. Its translation: CASSLDATGSGYTF.

This clone was found a few times. V usage is TRBV10-3 and J usage is TRBJ1-5, with TRBD1 identical over 9 bases. CDR3 length: 17 residues. With 2 bases clipped from V and 2 bases from J, the junction kept 7 bases outside the gene matches. CDR1 ENHRY and CDR2 SYGVKD come from the germline V gene. The CDR3 DNA reads TGTGCCATCAGTGAGCCGAAGGGACAGGGCGGCAATCAGCCCCAGCATTTT. Translated: CAISEPKGQGGNQPQHF.

This chain links TRBV5-1 with TRBJ2-7; the match to TRBD2 covers 8 bases. Unmatched junction bases numbered 2, after V lost 3 bases and J lost 0 bases. Looked up from germline, CDR1 is SGHRS and CDR2 is YFSETQ. The CDR3 is 14 residues long. CDR3 region: CASSSTSGSYEQYF. CDR3 nucleotides: TGCGCCAGCAGCTCTACTAGCGGCTCCTACGAGCAGTACTTC.

CDR3 region: CSARVRDTQYF. The CDR3, as DNA: TGCAGTGCTAGAGTTCGGGATACGCAGTATTTT. J is TRBJ2-3 and V is TRBV20-1; D is unresolved. This CDR3 contains 11 residues. Trimming shortened V by 1 base and J by 6 bases, and 5 bases separated the two germline ends. Germline V CDR1 and CDR2: DFQATT, SNEGSKA (reference sequence).